Each of the 10 T cell receptor beta chains below was sequenced from the same sample in a study of T cell repertoires in cytomegalovirus infection. TCRdb ran MiXCR on the reads and lists one entry per CDR3 protein. Of approximately 100,000 distinct CDR3 sequences in the sample, about a quarter are singletons; the top ten hold around 40%. Sequenced material: CD8+ T cells from PBMCs. Receptor source: a human donor in good health (CMV status not recorded). Some clones in this sample may be carry-over from other donors' samples.

This clonotype showed up just a few times. V is TRBV6-5 and J is TRBJ2-2, with 8 nucleotides matching TRBD2. V lost 0 bases and J lost 6; bases outside the gene matches: 3. The CDR3 is 15 residues long. Germline CDR1 is MNHEY and CDR2 is SVGAGI. CDR3 DNA sequence: TGTGCCAGCAGTTACTCGGCGGGGGGCTCCGGGGAGCTGTTTTTT. This gives the protein CASSYSAGGSGELFF.

The V gene is TRBV11-2, the J gene TRBJ1-2; TRBD1 is a possible D gene (5 bases). Germline lookup yields CDR1 SGHAT and CDR2 FQNNGV. The CDR3 consists of 15 residues. Trimming took 5 bases from V and 4 from J, leaving 17 bases between them. The CDR3: CASSRTWDGLYGYTF. Written as DNA, the CDR3 is TGTGCCAGCAGCCGTACCTGGGACGGCCTCTATGGCTACACCTTC.

This clonotype occurred a few times. The chain carries TRBV7-9 and TRBJ2-7, with D maybe TRBD1 (5 bases). The germline V gene encodes CDR1 SEHNR and CDR2 FQNEAQ (reference sequence). Between the trimmed V and J ends, which lost 2 bases and 3 bases, there was a span of 11 bases. The CDR3 loop spans 14 amino acids. The CDR3 protein is CASSLPTAGYEQYF. The CDR3 coding sequence is TGTGCCAGCAGCTTACCGACAGCCGGCTACGAGCAGTACTTC.

V and J are TRBV6-2 or TRBV6-3 and TRBJ2-1, with D possibly being TRBD1 (5 bases). The ends were cut back, 3 bases at V and 8 bases at J, with 8 bases in the middle. Germline CDR1 is MNHEY and CDR2 is SVGEGT. The CDR3 loop spans 12 amino acids. The CDR3, as DNA: TGTGCCAGCAGTTATCCAGGGTATGAGCAGTTCTTC. It specifies CASSYPGYEQFF.

The J gene is TRBJ1-1, the V gene TRBV10-3; D remains unclear. Germline values: CDR1 ENHRY, CDR2 SYGVKD. The CDR3 contains 14 residues. V lost 0 bases and J lost 1, with 6 bases in between. The DNA of the CDR3 is TGTGCCATCAGTGAGTCGACGGGGAACACTGAAGCTTTCTTT. Amino acid sequence: CAISESTGNTEAFF.

Remarks on this clonotype: Since a much larger clone is just one base distant, this may be a read error. The genes are TRBV7-2 and TRBJ1-1; D is undetermined. Between the trimmed V and J ends, which lost 2 bases and 5 bases, there was a span of 15 bases. This CDR3 comprises 15 residues. Germline V lookup: CDR1 SGHTA, CDR2 FQGNSA. CDR3 amino acids: CASSLPTRVVTEAFF. The CDR3 nucleotides read TGTGCCAGCAGCTTACCAACTCGGGTGGTGACTGAAGCTTTCTTT.

The DNA for the CDR3 is TGTGCCAGCAGCGGCGGACAGGGAGATGTAGCTTTCTTT. This sequence encodes CASSGGQGDVAFF. The chain recombines TRBV9 with TRBJ1-1, with TRBD1 matching 8 bases. Germline V gene data show CDR1 as SGDLS and CDR2 as YYNGEE. The CDR3 has 13 amino acids. V shed 3 bases and J 10 bases; nucleotides not matched to a gene: 8.

On this clonotype: Germline and junction disagree at one end, which may indicate a read error. The chain is built from TRBV7-7 and TRBJ2-3; 7 positions agree with TRBD2. The CDR3 spans 17 residues. CDR1 and CDR2 (germline): SSHAT, FNYEAQ (reference sequence). This chain's CDR3 is CASSLGVAGSSTDTQYF. CDR3 in DNA: TGTGCTAGCAGCTTAGGGGTAGCGGGTTCTAGCACAGATACGCAGTATTTT.

This clonotype was counted only a few times. The chain couples TRBV12-3 or TRBV12-4 to TRBJ2-5, with D perhaps matching TRBD1 (6 bases). Trimming removed 1 base from V and 1 base from J, with 10 bases in between. The CDR3 has 15 amino acids. The CDR3: CASSLVTGPQETQYF. CDR3 nucleotide sequence: TGTGCCAGCAGTTTAGTAACAGGGCCCCAAGAGACCCAGTACTTC.

This clonotype was counted only a few times. The V gene is TRBV7-2, the J gene TRBJ2-1; 8 bases line up with TRBD2. Germline V CDR1 and CDR2: SGHTA, FQGNSA. The ends lost 3 bases at V and 8 bases at J; junction bases unmatched: 6. This CDR3 has 14 residues. The CDR3 loop reads CASSFLGGADEQFF. In DNA form, the CDR3 reads TGTGCCAGCAGCTTCCTCGGGGGGGCGGATGAGCAGTTCTTC.